The source of this TCR beta chain is a study of human T cells and chemical hapten exposure. Across the whole study: A patient group, mainly female, showed alopecia areata, totalis or universalis. Study-level findings and limits: There were significantly more large CDR3 similarity clusters among expanded TCRs than among controls. After DPC sensitization, TCRs above 1 in 1000 frequency showed no change.

Turning to this clonotype: The antigen remains undetermined.

Time point defined: patch test 2, 6 weeks after DPC sensitization. The treatment denotes: therapeutic diphenylcyclopropenone sensitization with weekly scalp DPC. In TCRdb, the RACE reads were re-called with MiXCR into one record per CDR3 protein. In the table there are 120,000 to 150,000 distinct CDR3 sequences, around 11% of which are singletons. Germline-derived CDR1 and CDR2 are SGDLS and YYNGEE. This CDR3 contains 17 residues. Trimming left V 0 bases short and J 3 bases short, with 17 bases between. This sequence joins TRBV9 and TRBJ2-3; weak D call: TRBD2 (6 bases). The material sequenced was whole blood, taken in connection with sensitization to the hapten diphenylcyclopropenone (DPC). The sequence came from a woman aged 45-65 years with alopecia areata. Some clones in this sample may be carry-over from other donors' samples. CDR3: CASSVVASDVLTDTQYF. The DNA for the CDR3 is TGTGCCAGCAGCGTAGTGGCTAGCGACGTTCTGACAGATACGCAGTATTTT.